This T cell receptor beta chain emerged from a study of beta chain features in type 1 diabetes. Across the study: Comparable age, gender and cell yields were observed in patients relative to healthy donors. Study-level results: For Type 1 diabetes patients, all four CD4+ subsets carried TCRB CDR3s that were moderately but significantly shorter.

In total, each donor contributed a single heparinised blood draw that averaged about 120 mL. Based on CD45RO/CCR7/CD25/CD127/CD95/CD27, CD4+ regulatory, stem cell-like memory, naive and central memory cells were sorted. This CDR3 spans 17 amino acids. The germline CDR1 and CDR2 sequences are PRHDT and FYEKMQ (reference sequence). V lost 5 bases and J lost 0, with 19 bases in between. Every bit of the isolated RNA underwent reverse transcription, so sequencing read expressed TCRB transcripts. Libraries were prepared by immunoSEQ multiplex PCR; TCRdb keeps only in-frame clonotypes and omits some of them. Of 130,000 or so clones in the sample, roughly 9.7% were seen once. This clone appeared a few times. No antigen is known for it.

This TCR was recovered from a middle-aged woman in good health. This chain links TRBV13 with TRBJ1-1, with a tentative D call TRBD1 (5 bases). Sequencing input: central memory CD4+ T cells from blood. The CDR3 sequence: CASSTHPGLGMNTEAFF. CDR3 bases: TGTGCCAGCAGCACCCATCCGGGACTGGGAATGAACACTGAAGCTTTCTTT.